This TCR beta chain is drawn from a study of control samples from healthy donors and cancer patients. The ends lost 6 bases at V and 5 bases at J; junction bases unmatched: 3. CDR1 ENHRY and CDR2 SYGVKD come from the germline V gene. The CDR3 spans 14 residues. Using immunoSEQ multiplex PCR, the repertoire was profiled, and TCRdb retains in-frame clones only, with some absent. The table shows about 99,000 clones, with around nine tenths occurring only once. This TCR derives from a man in his 60s with lung cancer. The rearrangement uses TRBV10-3 and TRBJ1-6; 8 bases fit TRBD1. The specimen was PBMCs. This CDR3 reads CAISMTGDNSPLHF. CDR3 bases: TGTGCCATCAGCATGACAGGGGATAATTCACCCCTCCACTTT.